This is a list of T cell receptor beta chains from one sample in a study of blood T cells in healthy people across ages. TCRdb used MiXCR to reprocess the 5' RACE reads, holding one entry per CDR3 protein. Found here are around 600,000 distinct CDR3 sequences, roughly 48% of them singletons; the top ten hold 20% to 25%. Sequenced: blood. The origin of the receptors is an elderly man in good health. Both conserved end residues are trimmed from each CDR3. Each record gives: J gene, V gene, CDR3 protein.

TRBJ2-1 | TRBV20-1 | SAERVGGLSEQF
TRBJ1-1 | TRBV29-1 | SVGNTGSTANTEAF
TRBJ2-5 | TRBV20-1 | SAQRGSVETQY
- | TRBV18 | ASSPPLGAYEQY
TRBJ1-3 | TRBV20-1 | SARAPRALSLSGNTIY
TRBJ2-6 | TRBV7-2 | ASSPRTSGRGGANVLT
TRBJ2-1 | TRBV3-1 | ASSQGWRGRNEQF
TRBJ2-2 | TRBV29-1 | SVDVRPTTGELF
TRBJ1-5 | TRBV7-2 | ASSRGQGAKSSNQPQH
- | TRBV20-1 | SARGGVEHKTQY
TRBJ1-5 | TRBV5-6 | ASSLDRLAGSIDQPQH
TRBJ2-2 | TRBV24-1 | ATAHNTGELF
TRBJ2-1 | TRBV3-1 | ASSQAAEQF
TRBJ1-4 | TRBV25-1 | ASSEVRDSEKLF
TRBJ1-6 | TRBV7-7 | ATLPRGGGSPLH
TRBJ2-3 | TRBV6-2/TRBV6-3 | ASSYFRLAGDTDTQY
TRBJ1-2 | TRBV5-1 | ASSLERGFGYT
TRBJ2-5 | TRBV12-3/TRBV12-4 | ASRRTGNQETQY
TRBJ2-7 | TRBV30 | AWRNRADNEQY
TRBJ2-3 | TRBV29-1 | SGDRGGDTQY
TRBJ2-5 | TRBV20-1 | SARGNPRREETQY
- | TRBV2 | ASRRQGTSSYNEQY
TRBJ2-1 | TRBV28 | ASSLPSGSLNEQF
TRBJ2-2 | TRBV7-2 | ASSFLSGDPGELF
TRBJ1-1 | TRBV30 | AWRGQNLNTEAF
TRBJ2-7 | TRBV4-3 | ASSQVQGIRYEQY
TRBJ2-5 | TRBV4-3 | ASSPTLAGGPDEQY
TRBJ1-6 | TRBV27 | ATSLSQYNSPLH
TRBJ2-7 | TRBV28 | ASSLWSGSYEQY
TRBJ2-1 | TRBV4-2 | ASSQEAKVEQF
TRBJ2-7 | TRBV29-1 | RTLDRLPPYEQY
TRBJ2-5 | TRBV10-3 | AIRRSGGSGSETQY
TRBJ2-3 | TRBV3-1 | ASSQAPGSGETQY
TRBJ2-3 | TRBV29-1 | SSRTSARFRTQY
TRBJ1-2 | TRBV6-5 | ASRRQGRDYGYT
TRBJ1-1 | TRBV29-1 | RATGHLNTEAF
TRBJ1-2 | TRBV20-1 | SARDLEGVSGGYT
TRBJ2-7 | TRBV5-1 | TSSLGGSATYEQY
TRBJ1-2 | TRBV6-5 | ASRDPTEPNYGYT
TRBJ2-7 | TRBV29-1 | SVEVGGTYEQY
TRBJ2-1 | TRBV4-1 | ASSQDSSGRGNEQF
TRBJ2-6 | TRBV3-1 | ACSQGGAGANVLT
TRBJ1-1 | TRBV7-2 | ASTVDGRNTEAF
TRBJ1-2 | TRBV7-2 | ASSPTGSTGYT
TRBJ2-1 | TRBV6-2/TRBV6-3 | ASISHNEQF
TRBJ2-5 | TRBV6-2/TRBV6-3 | ASSPQRQAKETQY
TRBJ2-1 | TRBV20-1 | STLPSGRSYNEQF
TRBJ2-3 | TRBV6-5 | ASSRSAGGWTDTQY
TRBJ1-2 | TRBV12-3/TRBV12-4 | ASSLSRGANYGYT
TRBJ2-1 | TRBV3-1 | ASSQVHEQF
TRBJ2-7 | TRBV6-5 | ANMSPPEQY
TRBJ1-1 | TRBV5-1 | ASSLEIDRTSGAF
TRBJ1-2 | TRBV4-3 | ASSRSPSGDYGYT
TRBJ2-3 | TRBV12-3/TRBV12-4 | ASSLGGGITDAQY